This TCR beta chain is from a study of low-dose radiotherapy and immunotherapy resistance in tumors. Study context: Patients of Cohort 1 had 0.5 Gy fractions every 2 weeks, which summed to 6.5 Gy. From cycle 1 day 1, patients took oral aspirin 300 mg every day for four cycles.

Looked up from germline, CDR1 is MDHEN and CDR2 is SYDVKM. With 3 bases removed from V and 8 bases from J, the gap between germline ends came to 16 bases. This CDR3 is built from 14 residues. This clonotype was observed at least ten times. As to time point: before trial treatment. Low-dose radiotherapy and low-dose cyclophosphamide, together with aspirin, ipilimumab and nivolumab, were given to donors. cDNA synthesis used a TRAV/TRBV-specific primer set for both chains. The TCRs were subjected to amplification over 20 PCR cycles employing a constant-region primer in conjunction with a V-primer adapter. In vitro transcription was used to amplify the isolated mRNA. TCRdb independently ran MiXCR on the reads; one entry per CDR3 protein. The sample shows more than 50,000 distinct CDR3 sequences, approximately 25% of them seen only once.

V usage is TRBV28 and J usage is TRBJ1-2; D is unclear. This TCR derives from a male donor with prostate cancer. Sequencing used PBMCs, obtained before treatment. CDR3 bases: TGTGCCAGCAGTTTGCGTGGCGGAGGGTCGGGCTACACCTTC. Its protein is CASSLRGGGSGYTF.